The 7 T cell receptor beta chains reported below all come from one sample, sequenced in a study of persistence of HIV-infected CD4 T cells. Their antigens remain unidentified. This was the immunoSEQ version 4 assay in survey mode. Method: immunoSEQ multiplex PCR; TCRdb's copy keeps in-frame clones and lacks some. Altogether roughly 64,000 clones are present, about 81% being singletons, with the ten largest covering 1.5% to 2%. Overlapping HIV-1 Gag 15-mer peptides at about 1 ug per peptide per mL were used. CD40L-negative CD69-negative CD45RO-high memory CD4+ T cells were sorted as populations depleted of antigen-responding cells. The sequencing here drew on CD4+ T cells sorted from PBMCs after approximately 19-hour stimulation, taken from a patient who received antiretroviral therapy. These receptors were taken from an adult man with HIV who was CMV-seropositive.

By proportion, this clone is medium-sized. The chain has TRBV12-3 or TRBV12-4 and TRBJ1-5, with TRBD1 as a possible D gene (5 bases). The CDR3 runs 13 residues. Trimming pared 6 bases from V and 7 bases from J, leaving 13 bases between. CDR3 in DNA: TGTGCCAGCAGACGGGACCCGGGGCAGCCCCAGCATTTT. Protein sequence: CASRRDPGQPQHF.

The chain couples TRBV12-3 or TRBV12-4 to TRBJ1-6; D might be TRBD1 (6 bases). The CDR3 is 13 amino acids. V lost 4 bases and J 7 bases, leaving 8 bases between the germline ends. CDR3 sequence (DNA): TGTGCCAGCAGTTGGACAGTAAATTCACCCCTCCACTTT. Translating it yields CASSWTVNSPLHF.

V is TRBV13 and J is TRBJ2-1; D is possibly TRBD2 (6 bases). There are 17 residues in the CDR3. Trimming pared 7 bases from V and 4 bases from J, leaving 23 bases between. Germline-derived CDR1 and CDR2 are PRHDT and FYEKMQ (reference sequence). As DNA, the CDR3 is TGTGCCAGCAAGCAGGCCCTAGCGAGGGGACGGTACAATGAGCAGTTCTTC. Translating it yields CASKQALARGRYNEQFF. The entire variable domain, with the rest obtained from reference TRBV13 and TRBJ2-1, is as follows: AAGVIQSPRHLIKEKRETATLKCYPIPRHDTVYWYQQGPGQDPQFLISFYEKMQSDKGSIPDRFSAQQFSDYHSELNMSSLELGDSALYFCASKQALARGRYNEQFFGPGTRLTVL.

The chain combines TRBV19 with TRBJ2-1; TRBD2 matches 9 bases. The CDR3 contains 18 residues. V shed 0 bases, J shed 3 bases, and the junction held 9 bases outside the gene matches. Germline lookup yields CDR1 LNHDA and CDR2 SQIVND (reference sequence). The CDR3 DNA reads as TGTGCCAGTAGTATAGAACACGGGACTAGCAGCGTCTACAATGAGCAGTTCTTC. Translated: CASSIEHGTSSVYNEQFF.

This clone was recorded once. The chain has TRBV6-2 or TRBV6-3 and TRBJ1-5; D possibly corresponds to TRBD1 (5 bases). The V gene lost 5 bases and the J gene lost 6 bases, with 11 bases spanning the gap. Per germline, CDR1 MNHEY and CDR2 SVGEGT. The CDR3 has 13 residues. The CDR3 sequence: CASSAGLVQPQHF. CDR3 DNA: TGTGCCAGCAGTGCAGGGCTGGTTCAGCCCCAGCATTTT.

Only a few counts were recorded for this clone. DNA of the CDR3: TGTGCCAGCAGCGTAGAGGGTCAACCCTACAATGAGCAGTTCTTC. Residues: CASSVEGQPYNEQFF. The V call is TRBV9, the J call TRBJ2-1, with D unclear. V lost 0 bases, J lost 2 bases, and 9 bases lay in between. The CDR3 covers 15 residues. Germline V gene lookup returns CDR1 SGDLS and CDR2 YYNGEE.

This chain uses TRBV4-1 with TRBJ2-3; D is undetermined. Germline V gene lookup returns CDR1 MGHRA and CDR2 YSYEKL. The V and J ends lost 1 base and 6 bases respectively, with 14 bases between them. The CDR3 is 15 residues long. The CDR3 DNA is TGCGCCAGCAGCCAAGCCCGGCCTCCCGGGGATACGCAGTATTTT. Its protein is CASSQARPPGDTQYF.